The 18 T cell receptor beta chains in this list originate from one sample, sequenced in a study of blood T cells in healthy people across ages. Primers used in a second PCR of about 7 to 12 cycles were a sample-barcoded 5' primer and a J-beta primer mix. One entry per CDR3 protein, called by TCRdb with MiXCR from the 5' RACE reads. The table shows some 760,000 distinct CDR3 sequences, with around 25% occurring only once. This sample also belongs to another study, concerning T cells of mothers and their children.

Sequencing input: blood. These TCRs come from a boy aged 5-17 years in good health.

Only a few counts were recorded for this clonotype. V gene TRBV24-1 combines with J gene TRBJ1-1; maybe TRBD1 (5 bases). The ends were cut back, 4 bases at V and 4 bases at J, with 9 bases in the middle. The germline CDR1 and CDR2 sequences are KGHDR and SFDVKD. The length of the CDR3 is 13 residues. CDR3 residues: CATSDPGFTEAFF. CDR3 in DNA: TGTGCCACCAGTGACCCAGGGTTCACTGAAGCTTTCTTT.

The chain uses TRBV12-3 or TRBV12-4 and TRBJ1-5; D gene uncertain. Trimming stripped 0 bases from V and 2 bases from J, with 11 bases between. The CDR3 contains 16 residues. The CDR3 reads CASSLAGFKGNQPQHF. CDR3 nucleotide sequence: TGTGCCAGCAGTTTAGCGGGCTTTAAAGGCAATCAGCCCCAGCATTTT.

This clonotype was observed a few times. The genes are TRBV10-2 and TRBJ1-5; D remains ambiguous. The germline V gene encodes CDR1 WSHSY and CDR2 SAAADI. The CDR3 consists of 15 residues. Trimming cost V 2 bases and J 4 bases, with 12 bases left between them. The CDR3 protein is CASSEPAGWNQPQHF. CDR3 nucleotides: TGCGCCAGCAGTGAGCCAGCGGGGTGGAATCAGCCCCAGCATTTT.

The CDR3 DNA is TGTGCCAGCAGCTCCACTAGCGGGGGGGCCGCAGATACGCAGTATTTT. Translated: CASSSTSGGAADTQYF. This rearrangement joins TRBV7-9 to TRBJ2-3, with TRBD2 identical over 13 bases. This CDR3 contains 16 residues. J lost 4 bases, V lost 4 bases, and 5 bases had no gene match. The V gene's germline CDR1 is SEHNR and CDR2 FQNEAQ (reference sequence). Based on the CDR3 plus reference TRBV7-9 and TRBJ2-3, the full variable domain is DTGVSQNPRHKITKRGQNVTFRCDPISEHNRLYWYRQTLGQGPEFLTYFQNEAQLEKSRLLSDRFSAERPKGSFSTLEIQRTEQGDSAMYLCASSSTSGGAADTQYFGPGTRLTVL.

This clonotype has only a few counts. The rearrangement links TRBV28 to TRBJ1-6; D is possibly TRBD1 (6 bases). The CDR3 is 14 amino acids. Germline V gives CDR1 MDHEN, CDR2 SYDVKM. V was trimmed by 5 bases and J by 8 bases, leaving 13 bases between them. The CDR3 reads CASSQDSDYSPLHF. CDR3 bases: TGTGCCAGCAGTCAGGACAGCGATTATTCACCCCTCCACTTT.

This clonotype was counted between two and nine times. The rearrangement joins TRBV29-1 to TRBJ2-5, with D hard to call. The V and J ends lost 4 bases and 4 bases respectively, with 16 bases between them. Germline V gene sequence: CDR1 SQVTM, CDR2 ANQGSEA. The CDR3 spans 14 residues. CDR3: CSVAVVPGLETQYF. CDR3 DNA sequence: TGCAGCGTTGCCGTGGTCCCCGGGTTAGAGACCCAGTACTTC.

V is TRBV29-1 and J is TRBJ2-7; TRBD1 matches at 7 bases. V trimming: 3 bases; J trimming: 5 bases; junction bases outside the gene matches: 7. Germline assignment: CDR1 SQVTM and CDR2 ANQGSEA. CDR3 length: 13 amino acids. Here the CDR3 DNA reads TGCAGCGTTGACGCGACAGGGACGGACGAGCAGTACTTC. Encoded protein: CSVDATGTDEQYF.

The CDR3 DNA reads TGCAGTGCCGCCGGACAGGGGAGGGACGAGCAGTACTTC. The encoded protein is CSAAGQGRDEQYF. This chain uses TRBV20-1 with TRBJ2-7, with 9 bases lining up with TRBD1. This CDR3 contains 13 residues. V was pared by 6 bases and J by 5 bases, with 8 bases of the junction left unmatched. Germline loops: CDR1 DFQATT, CDR2 SNEGSKA (reference sequence).

This clonotype was seen more than once but under ten times. The chain recombines TRBV20-1 with TRBJ2-5; 9 bases agree with TRBD1. The J call may be in error: the DNA end matches TRBJ2-7 better. Germline CDR1 and CDR2: DFQATT and SNEGSKA (reference sequence). The CDR3 totals 15 residues. DNA of the CDR3: TGCAGTGCTAGAGACGGGACAGGGAGACTCTACGAGCAGTACTTC. Its protein product is CSARDGTGRLYEQYF.

As regards this clonotype: A junction boundary mismatches the germline segment, possibly from a read error. This sequence joins TRBV28 and TRBJ2-1, with D possibly called TRBD1 or TRBD2 (5 bases each). This CDR3 has 15 residues. The germline gives CDR1 MDHEN, CDR2 SYDVKM. CDR3 coding DNA: TGTGCCAGCAGTTTGATCTCCGGCTTGGAAGCCGTTGGGACCTTC. It codes for CASSLISGLEAVGTF.

This clonotype turned up a few times. The V and J genes are TRBV20-1 and TRBJ2-1; 11 nucleotides line up with TRBD2. CDR1 is DFQATT and CDR2 is SNEGSKA in the germline V gene (reference sequence). The ends lost 4 bases at V and 3 bases at J; junction bases unmatched: 8. This CDR3 region has 16 residues. CDR3 loop: CSATRLAGGNYNEQFF. In DNA form, the CDR3 reads TGCAGTGCTACCCGGCTAGCGGGAGGTAACTACAATGAGCAGTTCTTC.

The chain employs TRBV29-1 and TRBJ2-7; D ambiguous. CDR1 and CDR2 from the germline V gene are SQVTM and ANQGSEA. This CDR3 contains 14 residues. Between the trimmed V and J ends, which lost 7 bases and 2 bases, there was a span of 18 bases. The chain's CDR3 is CSARPGSWTYEQYF. The CDR3, as DNA: TGCAGCGCACGGCCCGGTAGTTGGACCTACGAGCAGTACTTC.

The chain links TRBV2 to TRBJ2-5; D not resolved. V lost 10 bases and J lost 5, with 17 bases in between. There are 13 residues in the CDR3. Germline values: CDR1 SNHLY, CDR2 FYNNEI. In DNA form, the CDR3 reads TGTGCCATCCTGACAAGTAGCATGGAGACCCAGTACTTC. Its protein is CAILTSSMETQYF.

The count of this clonotype is one. CDR3 residues: CASSFPIRDLRDQETQYF. The CDR3 DNA reads TGTGCCAGCAGCTTTCCGATCCGGGACCTAAGGGACCAAGAGACCCAGTACTTC. The V call is TRBV7-9, the J call TRBJ2-5; the D gene could be TRBD1 or TRBD2 (5 bases each). Trimming cost V 3 bases and J 0 bases, with 20 bases left between them. The length of the CDR3 is 18 residues. Germline V lookup: CDR1 SEHNR, CDR2 FQNEAQ (reference sequence).

The chain has TRBV11-2 and TRBJ2-7; the match to TRBD2 covers 7 bases. V lost 0 bases, J lost 2 bases, and 4 bases stayed unmatched. The CDR3 consists of 15 residues. Germline values: CDR1 SGHAT, CDR2 FQNNGV. CDR3 sequence reads: CASSLEAGSTYEQYF. CDR3 sequence (DNA): TGTGCCAGCAGCTTAGAAGCGGGATCCACCTACGAGCAGTACTTC.

This clonotype has only a few counts. The V gene is TRBV11-2, the J gene TRBJ2-5; TRBD1 matches at 9 bases. Germline CDR1 reads SGHAT; CDR2 reads FQNNGV. V lost 1 base, J lost 3 bases, and 9 bases stayed unmatched. The CDR3 consists of 17 residues. In nucleotides, the CDR3 is TGTGCCAGCAGCTTAGCGCCGGGGACAGGGACCGAAGAGACCCAGTACTTC. Translation gives CASSLAPGTGTEETQYF.

This clonotype has ten or more counts. The chain joins TRBV12-3 or TRBV12-4 to TRBJ1-6; TRBD1 might be the D (5 bases). Trimming stripped 1 base from V and 7 bases from J, with 8 bases between. The CDR3 contains 14 residues. The CDR3 loop reads CASSLGDSNSPLHF. Here the CDR3 DNA reads TGTGCCAGCAGTTTAGGCGACAGCAATTCACCCCTCCACTTT.

The chain is built from TRBV24-1 and TRBJ2-1, with unresolved D. The length of the CDR3 is 16 residues. V shed 2 bases and J shed 0 bases, with 10 bases lying between them. Germline V gene sequence: CDR1 KGHDR, CDR2 SFDVKD. The chain's CDR3 is CATSDSVAISYNEQFF. DNA of the CDR3: TGTGCCACCAGTGATTCGGTGGCGATCTCCTACAATGAGCAGTTCTTC.